Listed below are T cell receptor beta chains from one sample, sequenced in a study of CD8+ T cells in alopecia areata. Using immunoSEQ multiplex PCR, the repertoire was profiled, and TCRdb retains in-frame clones only, with some absent. The sample contains about 140,000 clones, 80% to 90% of which appear only once. The sample in question was CD8+ T cells sorted from blood, obtained at week 4, from a patient treated with tofacitinib. The receptors shown here come from a human donor with alopecia areata. Each CDR3 is given with its conserved first and last residue. Fields, in order: V gene, J gene, CDR3 length, CDR3 protein.

>TRBV9|TRBJ2-5|15
CASSVDYGTFGTQYF
>TRBV5-1|TRBJ1-3|17
CASSLREGSLSGNTIYF
>TRBV7-8|TRBJ2-1|15
CASSTRLAGGYEQFF
>TRBV6-5|TRBJ1-1|14
CASSLTGPSTEAFF
>TRBV5-1|TRBJ2-3|17
CASSLSTSGGITDTQYF
>TRBV7-9|TRBJ2-3|12
CASSRGSDTQYF
>TRBV4-1|TRBJ1-4|16
CASSQEQVATNEKLFF
>TRBV7-9|TRBJ2-7|12
CASSSLSYEQYF
>TRBV7-2|TRBJ2-7|12
CASSTRGPEQYF
>TRBV25-1|TRBJ1-2|13
CASSPRGNYGYTF
>TRBV6-6|TRBJ1-5|15
CASSYSIAQQAPQHF
>TRBV5-6|TRBJ1-1|15
CASSLVAASVSEAFF
>TRBV6-4|TRBJ2-7|17
CASSDNWGQGACYEQYF
>TRBV7-8|TRBJ2-7|14
CASSSLVGVREQYF
>TRBV6-4|TRBJ2-3|12
CASSDRQGTQYF
>TRBV29-1|TRBJ2-7|13
CSVRQGISYEQYF
>TRBV29-1|TRBJ2-7|14
CSVTDRGLSYEQYF
>TRBV19|TRBJ2-1|14
CATGGLAGDNEQFF
>TRBV7-9|TRBJ2-5|16
CASSLRPSGDQETQYF
>TRBV15|TRBJ1-3|16
CATRNPRTGAGNTIYF
>TRBV4-1|TRBJ1-1|13
CASSPRVNTEAFF
>TRBV11-2|TRBJ2-7|11
CASSLLYEQYF
>TRBV2|TRBJ2-1|13
CASSEPGRDEQFF
>TRBV5-1|TRBJ1-1|14
CASSYRASNTEAFF
>TRBV4-2|-|16
CASSQEGGTSAYEQYF
>TRBV2|TRBJ1-5|19
CASSELQASFAYSNQPQHF
>TRBV27|TRBJ2-5|12
CASSLDGETQYF
>TRBV6-1|TRBJ1-3|11
CASPEGNTIYF
>TRBV29-1|TRBJ2-7|14
CSVDLGTGFYEQYF
>TRBV9|TRBJ2-1|14
CASSTLDSYNEQFF
>TRBV13|TRBJ1-6|16
CASSSTEPAYNSPLHF
>TRBV10-3|TRBJ1-2|14
CAISESAGFYGYTF
>TRBV6-5|TRBJ2-3|15
CASSYSEGQTDTQYF
>TRBV14|TRBJ2-2|16
CASSSRDYWNTGELFF
>TRBV29-1|TRBJ1-1|14
CSVFRQGTYTEAFF
>TRBV27|TRBJ1-1|14
CASSFSESNTEAFF
>TRBV6-1|TRBJ2-7|15
CASSEGRDQPYEQYF
>TRBV27|TRBJ2-7|12
CASSDSIYEQYF
>TRBV19|TRBJ2-1|13
CASSPGTGNEQFF
>TRBV29-1|TRBJ1-6|13
CSVRQGENSPLHF
>TRBV4-1|TRBJ2-7|14
CASSHTDSSYEQYF
>TRBV5-4|TRBJ2-3|17
CASSFGSGGASTDTQYF
>TRBV19|TRBJ1-5|13
CASSIGGGQPQHF
>TRBV19|TRBJ1-2|16
CASSAVRGQGNYGYTF
>TRBV4-3|TRBJ2-1|13
CASSQVDKNEQFF
>TRBV7-2|TRBJ2-6|14
CASSYYSGANVLTF
>TRBV19|TRBJ1-5|13
CASGPGVNQPQHF
>TRBV4-3|TRBJ2-2|18
CASSQDDGRGPSRWELFF
>TRBV7-9|TRBJ2-4|13
CASSHRGDNIQYF
>TRBV6-5|TRBJ2-5|13
CASSQRAKETQYF
>TRBV18|TRBJ2-2|17
CASSPAVSLRDTGELFF
>TRBV15|TRBJ2-1|13
CATSSSDSSEQFF
>TRBV7-2|TRBJ2-7|15
CASSPLAGGPGEQYF
>TRBV11-2|TRBJ2-3|16
CASSLDHWGGTDTQYF
>TRBV4-1|TRBJ2-2|16
CASSQVEQGNTGELFF
>TRBV30|TRBJ2-7|14
CAWSGGGATYEQYF
>TRBV19|TRBJ1-5|15
CASSHPHRGNQPQHF
>TRBV9|TRBJ2-2|15
CASSVEVRGAGELFF
>TRBV4-3|TRBJ2-7|13
CASSQEKGYEQYF